Below, one T cell receptor beta chain is given with its context. The specificity of this receptor is unknown. Base qualities are not at hand, and no much larger clone is one base apart. This record belongs to a study of graft-versus-host responses after intestinal transplantation (dated by TCRdb to the early 2020s). In the study overall: The transplants that recipients received were multivisceral, liver-intestinal, or isolated intestinal. Bulk TCR-beta CDR3 sequencing was used to track graft-versus-host and host-versus-graft alloreactive T cell clones in the graft, circulation and bone marrow after intestinal transplantation. The cohort enrolled about two dozen intestinal transplant recipients, one of whom was a retransplant, and 3 patients without pretransplant specimens were excluded. Every recipient was given anti-thymocyte globulin induction, followed by about three years of maintenance tacrolimus and steroids. Alloreactive clones were identified by sequencing pre-transplant mixed lymphocyte reaction products and comparing them with unstimulated pre-transplant donor and recipient T cells. A peak of at least 4% donor T cells among recipient peripheral blood mononuclear cells was the definition used for donor T cell macrochimerism. Samples from three later patients were sequenced in-house on an Illumina MiSeq with MiXCR processing rather than by the commercial service.

Overall study outcomes, separate from this receptor: Peak levels of circulating GvH clones were associated with declines in HvG clones early after transplant. High GvH to HvG T cell clonal ratios were observed in the allografts of patients with donor T cell macrochimerism. The relatively low number and heterogeneity of intestinal transplant patients limited the conclusions. GvH clones were detected in recipient bone marrow, and some of these GvH clones were observed earlier in ileal mucosa or blood, consistent with an intestinal mucosal origin.

Preparation of the library involved the immunoSEQ multiplex PCR assay. For most patients, genomic DNA was isolated with the Qiagen DNeasy Blood and Tissue Kit and sent frozen to Adaptive Biotechnologies for TCR sequencing. For most patients, high-throughput TCR-beta CDR3 sequencing of genomic DNA was performed by Adaptive Biotechnologies. In the authors' own workflow: Adaptive's ImmunoSEQ software supplied the TCR sequencing data for approximately 18 patients, while MiXCR and VDJtools were used to process three other patients. CD4 versus CD8 sorting errors were corrected by removing sequences found in both subsets at a frequency ratio below 5:1. CDR3 nucleotide sequences shared by donor and recipient were removed because the origin of these sequences could not be assigned. To count as alloreactive, a clone needed at least 2-fold expansion over unstimulated cells and a minimum CFSE-low frequency of 0.002% (template counts) or 0.001% (read counts). Mappable clones were those detected in sequenced pre-transplant spleen, lymph node, or MLR CFSE-low populations of the donor or recipient. The cumulative frequency of alloreactive clones was calculated as a percentage of all sequences, weighted by copy number. TCRdb obtained this table from immuneACCESS and retained in-frame rearrangements with V and J assigned. These tables miss some clones; where compared with another copy, unresolved V genes account for less than half of the shortfall, and the remainder is unexplained. That table supplies the V and J calls and clone size; D and trimming were determined from the DNA. The table for this sample lists 84,000 or so clones; roughly 85% of them were counted only once. Jointly, the top ten make up more than 0.8% of the sample.

The time point label corresponds to: cells obtained before transplantation from donor or recipient. CD3+CD4+ and CD3+CD8+ populations were FACS-sorted from unstimulated pre-transplant donor and recipient cells taken from spleen or lymph nodes. After removal of 4 bases from V and 7 bases from J, the junction retains 5 bases not matched to a gene. CDR1 and CDR2 are read off the germline V gene as SGDLS and YYNGEE. Taken from cysteine to phenylalanine, the CDR3 has 14 residues. The DNA shown is the 42-base CDR3, in frame from base 1. The chain couples TRBV9 to TRBJ2-1, and TRBD1 matches 10 of the central bases. The receptor was derived from a human donor who received an intestinal transplant. The material sequenced was unstimulated CD4+ T cells sorted from spleen or lymph node cells, taken before intestinal transplant. The DNA sequence is given as TGTGCCAGCAGCTACGGGACAGGGGATAATGAGCAGTTCTTC. The resulting protein is CASSYGTGDNEQFF.